This T cell receptor beta chain was found in a study of blood T cell repertoires in COVID-19. Across 24 US areas, participants ranged in age from roughly 18 to 95 years. Participant-reported clinical history was the basis for cohort assignment. The CDR3 has 13 amino acids. Germline V gene lookup returns CDR1 LNHDA and CDR2 SQIVND (reference sequence). Trimming cost V 5 bases and J 8 bases, with 15 bases left between them. In the original workflow: Counts of nucleated cells, estimated from reference gene primer amplification, were obtained. Here immunoSEQ multiplex PCR was the method, and the copy in TCRdb shows in-frame clones only, minus some. From that table come the V and J calls and clone size; the DNA was used to work out D and trimming. The sample carries roughly 250,000 clones, roughly 90% recorded once.

The sample comprised PBMCs or T cells enriched from blood (not recorded which). The sequence came from a woman aged 25 to 39 with acute COVID-19. The chain recombines TRBV19 with TRBJ1-2; D possibly corresponds to TRBD1 (5 bases). In DNA form, the CDR3 reads TGTGCCAGTAGTTCACAGGACTATCTGGGCTACACCTTC. Its protein product is CASSSQDYLGYTF.